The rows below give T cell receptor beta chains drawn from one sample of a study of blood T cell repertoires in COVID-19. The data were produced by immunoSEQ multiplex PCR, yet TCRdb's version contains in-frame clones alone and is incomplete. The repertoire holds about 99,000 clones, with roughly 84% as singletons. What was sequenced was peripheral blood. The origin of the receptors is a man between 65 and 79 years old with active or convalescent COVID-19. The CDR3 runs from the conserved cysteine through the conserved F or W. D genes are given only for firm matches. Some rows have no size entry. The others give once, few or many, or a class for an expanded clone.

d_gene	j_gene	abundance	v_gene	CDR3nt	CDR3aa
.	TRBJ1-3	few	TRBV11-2	TGTGCCAGCAGCTTAGCAGGGGCTCGTGGAAACACCATATATTTT	CASSLAGARGNTIYF
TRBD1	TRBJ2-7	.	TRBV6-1	TGTGCCAGCAGTGAAGGGACAGGGACAAAGCAGTACTTC	CASSEGTGTKQYF
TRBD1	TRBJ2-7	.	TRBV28	TGTGCCAGCAGTACTTCCGGGACAGGTCTGTACTTC	CASSTSGTGLYF
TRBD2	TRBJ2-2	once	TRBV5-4	TGTGCCAGCAGCTCCCCGACTAGCGGGCCCGGGGAGCTGTTTTTT	CASSSPTSGPGELFF
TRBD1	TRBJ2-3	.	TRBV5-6	TGTGCCAGCAGCTTCAGGGGGAGATGGACAGATACGCAGTATTTT	CASSFRGRWTDTQYF
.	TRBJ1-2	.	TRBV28	TGTGCCAGCAGTCAGGAACGGGGAGTAGACACCTTC	CASSQERGVDTF
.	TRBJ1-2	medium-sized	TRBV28	TGTGCCAGCAGTCACTCCCTGAGCGGCTACACCTTC	CASSHSLSGYTF
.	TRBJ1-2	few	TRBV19	TGTGCCAGTAGTATAGATCGACTCGCTGGCTACACCTTC	CASSIDRLAGYTF
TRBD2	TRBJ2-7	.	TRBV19	TGTGCCAGTAGTATAGAGGAGGGGCGGGAGGACGGGGAGTCCTACGAGCAGTACTTC	CASSIEEGREDGESYEQYF
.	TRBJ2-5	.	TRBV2	TGTGCCAGCAGTGAAGGGGTGACACGAAAAGAGACCCAGTACTTC	CASSEGVTRKETQYF
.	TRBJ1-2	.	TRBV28	TGTGCCAGCAAGAGGCAGGGGTCCCCCGGCTACACCTTC	CASKRQGSPGYTF
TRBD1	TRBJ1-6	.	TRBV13	TGTGCCAGCACCCTGGGACAGTATAATTCACCCCTCCACTTT	CASTLGQYNSPLHF
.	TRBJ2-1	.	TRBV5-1	TGCGCCAGCAGCCACGGACAGACACTAGAACAGTTCTTC	CASSHGQTLEQFF
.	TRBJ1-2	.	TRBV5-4	TGTGCCAGCAGCTTAGCCGGGGGTTTGGGCTACACCTTC	CASSLAGGLGYTF
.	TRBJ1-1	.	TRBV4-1	TGCGCCAGCAGGGGGTATCTGGGGCCTGAAGCTTTCTTT	CASRGYLGPEAFF
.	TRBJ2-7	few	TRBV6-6	TGTGCCAGCAGTTACAGCGGAGAAGACGAGCAGTACTTC	CASSYSGEDEQYF
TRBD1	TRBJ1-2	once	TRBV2	TGTGCCAGCAGGGCGGCAGGGGGTGTCTATGGCTACACCTTC	CASRAAGGVYGYTF
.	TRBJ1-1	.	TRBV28	TGTGCCAGCATGAAAGGGGGATGGACTGAAGCTTTCTTT	CASMKGGWTEAFF
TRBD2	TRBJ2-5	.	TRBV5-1	TGCGCCAGCAGCCCTGGGGTCCTAGCGGGGGAAGAGACCCAGTACTTC	CASSPGVLAGEETQYF
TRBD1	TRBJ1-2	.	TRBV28	TGTGCCAGCAGTACTCCGGGACAGAGTTATGGCTACACCTTC	CASSTPGQSYGYTF
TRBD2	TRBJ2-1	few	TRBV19	TGTGCCAGTAGTATAAGACTAGCGGGGGCCCAGAACAATGAGCAGTTCTTC	CASSIRLAGAQNNEQFF
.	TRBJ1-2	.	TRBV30	TGTGCCTGGAGTGTACCAGGAAGGGGAGGCTACACCTTC	CAWSVPGRGGYTF
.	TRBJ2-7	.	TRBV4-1	TGCGCCAGCAGCCAACGGCACGGGGACACCCCTAAAGAGCAGTACTTC	CASSQRHGDTPKEQYF
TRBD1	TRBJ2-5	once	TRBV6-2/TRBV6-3	TGTGCCAGCAGTTCCCAACAGGGGGGTTTCCAAGAGACCCAGTACTTC	CASSSQQGGFQETQYF
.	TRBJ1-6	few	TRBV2	TGTGCCAGCAGCCTACAGGGCCGGGATTCACCCCTCCACTTT	CASSLQGRDSPLHF
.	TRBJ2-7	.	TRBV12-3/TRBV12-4	TGTGCCAGCAGTTCCAGGGGTAAAGACGAGCAGTACTTC	CASSSRGKDEQYF
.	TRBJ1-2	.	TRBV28	TGTGCCACTCTCGGAGCAGGGTACCGCTACACCTTC	CATLGAGYRYTF
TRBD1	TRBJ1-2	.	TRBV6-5	TGTGCCAGCAAGCCGGGGACAGGCTATGGCTACACCTTC	CASKPGTGYGYTF
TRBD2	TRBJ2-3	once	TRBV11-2	TGTGCCAGCAGCTTAGAAGGAGCGGGGGGCTTCACAGATACGCAGTATTTT	CASSLEGAGGFTDTQYF
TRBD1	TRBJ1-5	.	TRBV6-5	TGTGCCAGCAGTTACAGCAGGGGGCAAGATCAGCCCCAGCATTTT	CASSYSRGQDQPQHF
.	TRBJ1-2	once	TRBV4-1	TGCGCCAGCAGCCAAGCAGGGGTAGGAGATGGCTACACCTTC	CASSQAGVGDGYTF
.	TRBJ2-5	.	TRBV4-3	TGCGCCAGCAGCCAAGAATCAATGCGGGAGACCCAGTACTTC	CASSQESMRETQYF
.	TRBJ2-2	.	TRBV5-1	TGCGCCAGCAGCTTGGATCGGGGTACCGGGGAGCTGTTTTTT	CASSLDRGTGELFF